This T cell receptor (beta chain) derives from a study of OX40 agonist ivuxolimab in advanced cancers. Whole-study context: Ivuxolimab doses were 0.01, 0.1, 0.3, 1.5, 3 or 10 mg/kg every 2 weeks.

Study-wide points: Dosing at 0.1 to 3.0 mg/kg was accompanied by clonal expansion of CD4+ and CD8+ blood T cells by week 6. The study found among the lowest clonal expansion in partial responders at 0.1-3.0 mg/kg.

Worth noting for this clone: Its specificity is not known.

Data came from immunoSEQ multiplex PCR; TCRdb stores just in-frame clones and leaves some out. The sample lists roughly 47,000 clones, around 90% occurring once. The germline CDR1 and CDR2 sequences are SGHDN and FVKESK. V was cut by 4 bases and J by 5 bases, with 14 bases left in between. The CDR3 runs to 14 residues. The rearrangement joins TRBV14 to TRBJ1-1; no reliable D call. The sample was CD4+ or CD8+ T cells sorted from blood, taken in a trial of the OX40 agonist ivuxolimab. The source of this sequence is an adult with an advanced solid tumor such as melanoma, head and neck, liver or kidney cancer. DNA of the CDR3: TGTGCCAGCAGCCGGGGAAGGGTATTAACTGAAGCTTTCTTT. It translates to CASSRGRVLTEAFF.